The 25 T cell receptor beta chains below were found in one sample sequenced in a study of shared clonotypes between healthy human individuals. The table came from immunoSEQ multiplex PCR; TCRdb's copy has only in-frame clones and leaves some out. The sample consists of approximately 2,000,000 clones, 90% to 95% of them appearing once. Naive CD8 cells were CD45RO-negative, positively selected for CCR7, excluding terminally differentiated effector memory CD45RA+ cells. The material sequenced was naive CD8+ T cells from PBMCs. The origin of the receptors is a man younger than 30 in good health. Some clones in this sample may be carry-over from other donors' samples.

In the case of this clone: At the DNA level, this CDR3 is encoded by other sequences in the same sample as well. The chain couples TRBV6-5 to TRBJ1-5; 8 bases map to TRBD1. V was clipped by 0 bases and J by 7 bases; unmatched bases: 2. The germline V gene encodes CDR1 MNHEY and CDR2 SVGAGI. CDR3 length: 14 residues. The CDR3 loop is CASSYSAGGQPQHF. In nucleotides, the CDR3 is TGTGCCAGCAGTTACTCAGCAGGGGGCCAGCCCCAGCATTTT.

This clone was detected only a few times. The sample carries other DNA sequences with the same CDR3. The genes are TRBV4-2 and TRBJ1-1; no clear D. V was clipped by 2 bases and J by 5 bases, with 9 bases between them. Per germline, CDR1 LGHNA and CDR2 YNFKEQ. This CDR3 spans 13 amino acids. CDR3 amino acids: CASSQRTGTEAFF. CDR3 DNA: TGTGCCAGCAGCCAACGAACGGGAACTGAAGCTTTCTTT.

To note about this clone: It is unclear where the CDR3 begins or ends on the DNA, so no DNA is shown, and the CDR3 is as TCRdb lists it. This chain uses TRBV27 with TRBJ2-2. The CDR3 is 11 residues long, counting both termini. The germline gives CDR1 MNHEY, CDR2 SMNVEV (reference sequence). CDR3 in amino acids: CASSLWALGIF.

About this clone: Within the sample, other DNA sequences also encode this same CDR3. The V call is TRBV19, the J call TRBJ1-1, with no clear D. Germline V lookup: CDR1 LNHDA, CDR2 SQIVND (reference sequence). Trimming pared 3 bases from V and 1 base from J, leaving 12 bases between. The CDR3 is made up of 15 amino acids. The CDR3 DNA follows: TGTGCCAGTAGTATTCTCCCAGGCCGGAACACTGAAGCTTTCTTT. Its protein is CASSILPGRNTEAFF.

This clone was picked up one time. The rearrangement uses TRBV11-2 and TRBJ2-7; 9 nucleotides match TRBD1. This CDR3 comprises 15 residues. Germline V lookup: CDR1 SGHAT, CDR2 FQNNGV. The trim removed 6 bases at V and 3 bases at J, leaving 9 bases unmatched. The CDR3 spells CASSRPSGQGYEQYF. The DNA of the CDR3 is TGTGCCAGCAGTCGTCCTTCGGGACAGGGCTACGAGCAGTACTTC.

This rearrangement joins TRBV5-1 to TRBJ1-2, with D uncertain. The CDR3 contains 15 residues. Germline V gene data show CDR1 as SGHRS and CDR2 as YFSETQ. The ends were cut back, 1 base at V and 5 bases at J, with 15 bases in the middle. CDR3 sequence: CASSLYGGDLYGYTF. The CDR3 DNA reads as TGCGCCAGCAGCTTGTATGGCGGTGACTTATATGGCTACACCTTC.

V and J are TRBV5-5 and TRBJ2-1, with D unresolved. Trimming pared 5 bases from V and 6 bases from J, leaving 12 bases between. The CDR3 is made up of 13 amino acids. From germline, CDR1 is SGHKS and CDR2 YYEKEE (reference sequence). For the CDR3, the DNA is TGTGCCAGCAGTACCGACTTAGCCAATGAGCAGTTCTTC. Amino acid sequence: CASSTDLANEQFF.

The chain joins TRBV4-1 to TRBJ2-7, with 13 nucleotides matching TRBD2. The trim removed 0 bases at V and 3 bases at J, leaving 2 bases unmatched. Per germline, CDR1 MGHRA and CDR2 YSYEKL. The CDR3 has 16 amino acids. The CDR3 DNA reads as TGCGCCAGCAGCCAAGATGGACTAGCGGGGGACTACGAGCAGTACTTC. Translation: CASSQDGLAGDYEQYF.

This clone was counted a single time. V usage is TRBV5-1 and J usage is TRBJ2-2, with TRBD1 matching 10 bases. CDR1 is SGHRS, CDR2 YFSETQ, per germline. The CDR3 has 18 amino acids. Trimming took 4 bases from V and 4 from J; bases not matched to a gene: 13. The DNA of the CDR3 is TGCGCCAGCAGCAGACAGGGGGCATTGTGGGAAGGCACCGGGGAGCTGTTTTTT. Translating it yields CASSRQGALWEGTGELFF.

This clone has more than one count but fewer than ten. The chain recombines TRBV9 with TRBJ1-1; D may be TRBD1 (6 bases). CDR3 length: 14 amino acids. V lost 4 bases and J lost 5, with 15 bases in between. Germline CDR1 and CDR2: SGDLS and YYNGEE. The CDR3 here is CASSFGQTKTEAFF. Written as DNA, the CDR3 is TGTGCCAGCAGCTTTGGACAGACAAAAACTGAAGCTTTCTTT.

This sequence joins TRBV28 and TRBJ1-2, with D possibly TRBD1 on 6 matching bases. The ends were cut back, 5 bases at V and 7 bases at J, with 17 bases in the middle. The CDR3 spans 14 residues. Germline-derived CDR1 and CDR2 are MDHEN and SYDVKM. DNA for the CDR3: TGTGCCAGCAGTAACTCTCAGGGGTTCCTTGGCTACACCTTC. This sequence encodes CASSNSQGFLGYTF.

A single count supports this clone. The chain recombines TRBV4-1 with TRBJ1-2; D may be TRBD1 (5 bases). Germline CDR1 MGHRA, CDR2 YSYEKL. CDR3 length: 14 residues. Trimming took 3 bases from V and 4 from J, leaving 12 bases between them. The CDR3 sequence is CASSHGTGLYGYTF. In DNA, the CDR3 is TGCGCCAGCAGCCACGGTACAGGCCTCTATGGCTACACCTTC.

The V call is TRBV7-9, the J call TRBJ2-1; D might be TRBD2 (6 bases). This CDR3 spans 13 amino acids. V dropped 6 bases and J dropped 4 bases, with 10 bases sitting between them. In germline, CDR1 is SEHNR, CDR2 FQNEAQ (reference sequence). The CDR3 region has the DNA TGTGCCAGCAGGACTAGGGGATACAATGAGCAGTTCTTC. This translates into CASRTRGYNEQFF.

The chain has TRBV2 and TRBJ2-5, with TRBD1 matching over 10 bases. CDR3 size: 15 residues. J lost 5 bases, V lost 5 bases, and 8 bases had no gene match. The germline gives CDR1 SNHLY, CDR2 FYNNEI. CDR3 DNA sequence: TGTGCCAGCAGTCCGACAGGGGGCGGTACGGAGACCCAGTACTTC. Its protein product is CASSPTGGGTETQYF.

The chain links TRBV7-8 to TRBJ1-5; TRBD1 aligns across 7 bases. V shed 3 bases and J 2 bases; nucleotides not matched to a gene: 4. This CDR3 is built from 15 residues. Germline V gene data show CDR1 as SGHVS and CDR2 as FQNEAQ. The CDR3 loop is CASSLTGSGNQPQHF. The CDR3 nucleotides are TGTGCCAGCAGCTTGACAGGGTCGGGCAATCAGCCCCAGCATTTT.

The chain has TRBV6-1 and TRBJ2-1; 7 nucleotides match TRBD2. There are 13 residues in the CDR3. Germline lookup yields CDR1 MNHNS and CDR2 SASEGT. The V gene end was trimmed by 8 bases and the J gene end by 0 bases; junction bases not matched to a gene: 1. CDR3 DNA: TGTGCCAGCCGGGACTACTCCTACAATGAGCAGTTCTTC. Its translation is CASRDYSYNEQFF.

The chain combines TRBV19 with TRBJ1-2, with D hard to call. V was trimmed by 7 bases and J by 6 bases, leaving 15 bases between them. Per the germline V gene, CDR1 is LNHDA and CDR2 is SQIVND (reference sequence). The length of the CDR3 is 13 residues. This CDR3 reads CASTTPGVDGYTF. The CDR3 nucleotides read TGTGCCAGTACCACCCCCGGCGTGGATGGCTACACCTTC. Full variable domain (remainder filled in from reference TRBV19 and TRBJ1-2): DGGITQSPKYLFRKEGQNVTLSCEQNLNHDAMYWYRQDPGQGLRLIYYSQIVNDFQKGDIAEGYSVSREKKESFPLTVTSAQKNPTAFYLCASTTPGVDGYTFGSGTRLTVV.

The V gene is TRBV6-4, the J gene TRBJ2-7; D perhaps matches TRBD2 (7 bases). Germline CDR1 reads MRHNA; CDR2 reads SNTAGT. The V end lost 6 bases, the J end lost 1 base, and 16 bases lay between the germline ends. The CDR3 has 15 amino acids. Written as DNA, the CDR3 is TGTGCCAGCAGCGGATGGGGGGGGGCTTCCTACGAGCAGTACTTC. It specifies CASSGWGGASYEQYF.

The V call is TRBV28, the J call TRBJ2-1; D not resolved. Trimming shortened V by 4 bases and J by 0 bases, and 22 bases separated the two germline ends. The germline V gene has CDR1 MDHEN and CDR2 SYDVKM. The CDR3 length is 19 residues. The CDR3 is CASSSPRADQRSSYNEQFF. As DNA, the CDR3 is TGTGCCAGCAGTTCCCCCCGGGCGGACCAAAGGAGCTCCTACAATGAGCAGTTCTTC. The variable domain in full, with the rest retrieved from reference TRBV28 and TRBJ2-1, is DVKVTQSSRYLVKRTGEKVFLECVQDMDHENMFWYRQDPGLGLRLIYFSYDVKMKEKGDIPEGYSVSREKKERFSLILESASTNQTSMYLCASSSPRADQRSSYNEQFFGPGTRLTVL.

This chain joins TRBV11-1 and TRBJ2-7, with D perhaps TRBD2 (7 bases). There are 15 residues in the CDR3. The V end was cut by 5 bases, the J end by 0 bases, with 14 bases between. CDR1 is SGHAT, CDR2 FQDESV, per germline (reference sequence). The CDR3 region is CASSMRGGNSYEQYF. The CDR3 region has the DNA TGTGCCAGCAGCATGCGCGGGGGCAACTCCTACGAGCAGTACTTC. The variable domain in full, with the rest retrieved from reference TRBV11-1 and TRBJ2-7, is EAEVAQSPRYKITEKSQAVAFWCDPISGHATLYWYRQILGQGPELLVQFQDESVVDDSQLPKDRFSAERLKGVDSTLKIQPAELGDSAMYLCASSMRGGNSYEQYFGPGTRLTVT.

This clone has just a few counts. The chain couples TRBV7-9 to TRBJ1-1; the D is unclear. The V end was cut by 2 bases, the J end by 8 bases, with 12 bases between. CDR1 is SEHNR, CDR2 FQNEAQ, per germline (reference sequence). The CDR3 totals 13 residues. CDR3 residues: CASSLSPGREAFF. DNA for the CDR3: TGTGCCAGCAGCTTATCTCCTGGGCGAGAAGCTTTCTTT.

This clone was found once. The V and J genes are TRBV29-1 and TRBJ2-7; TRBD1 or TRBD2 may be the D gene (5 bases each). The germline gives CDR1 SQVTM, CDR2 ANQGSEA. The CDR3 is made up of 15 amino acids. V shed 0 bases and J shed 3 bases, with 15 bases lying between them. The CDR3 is CSVEDRGGGHYEQYF. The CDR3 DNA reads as TGCAGCGTTGAAGATCGGGGTGGCGGACACTACGAGCAGTACTTC.

This CDR3 is CASSFKQGRNTEAFF. The DNA of the CDR3 is TGTGCCAGCAGCTTTAAACAGGGCAGGAACACTGAAGCTTTCTTT. V is TRBV11-2 and J is TRBJ1-1, with a tentative D call TRBD1 (6 bases). The CDR3 is 15 amino acids. CDR1 and CDR2 (germline): SGHAT, FQNNGV. V was clipped by 3 bases and J by 1 base, with 12 bases between them. Variable domain in full (rest from reference TRBV11-2 and TRBJ1-1): EAGVAQSPRYKIIEKRQSVAFWCNPISGHATLYWYQQILGQGPKLLIQFQNNGVVDDSQLPKDRFSAERLKGVDSTLKIQPAKLEDSAVYLCASSFKQGRNTEAFFGQGTRLTVV.

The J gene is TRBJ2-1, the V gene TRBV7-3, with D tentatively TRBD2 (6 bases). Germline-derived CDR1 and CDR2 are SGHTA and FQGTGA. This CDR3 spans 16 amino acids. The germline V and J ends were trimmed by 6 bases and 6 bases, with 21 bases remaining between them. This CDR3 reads CASSHARDGGGNEQFF. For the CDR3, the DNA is TGTGCCAGCAGTCACGCCAGGGATGGGGGAGGCAATGAGCAGTTCTTC.

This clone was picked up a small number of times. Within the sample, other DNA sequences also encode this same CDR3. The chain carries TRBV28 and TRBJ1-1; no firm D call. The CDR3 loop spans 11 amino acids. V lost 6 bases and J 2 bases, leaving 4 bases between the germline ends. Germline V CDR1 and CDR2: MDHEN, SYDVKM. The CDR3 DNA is TGTGCCAGCAGCCCTAACACTGAAGCTTTCTTT. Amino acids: CASSPNTEAFF.